This T cell receptor beta chain was recorded in a study of sequential checkpoint blockade in melanoma. Study at large: Arm A got nivolumab then ipilimumab; arm B the reverse, 1:1. Each arm's sequence ended with maintenance nivolumab.

Trimming removed 4 bases from V and 5 bases from J; junction bases left unmatched: 13. The CDR3 extends over 16 amino acids. Germline assignment: CDR1 MGHRA and CDR2 YSYEKL. The table came from immunoSEQ multiplex PCR; TCRdb's copy has only in-frame clones and leaves some out. The sample consists of over 2,500 clones, roughly 55% of them appearing once. Stated treatment: randomized to nivolumab then ipilimumab (arm A) or the reverse (arm B). No patient had prior DNA-damaging chemotherapy. Live CD3+CD8+ CD19− CD56− cells were sorted from PBMCs. The receptor was isolated from a human donor with melanoma. The sequenced sample was CD8+ T cells sorted from blood (inferred from file names), obtained from a patient given nivolumab and ipilimumab in sequence. The V call is TRBV4-1, the J call TRBJ2-7, with 8 bases identical to TRBD2. CDR3 nucleotide sequence: TGCGCCAGCAGCCCCGGGGGGGCGGGAGGCTCGGACGAGCAGTACTTC. Translation: CASSPGGAGGSDEQYF.